These T cell receptor beta chains were read from a single sample in a study of blood T cells in healthy people across ages. TCRdb re-derived calls from the 5' RACE reads in MiXCR, one entry per CDR3 protein. The sample contains approximately 1.5 million distinct CDR3 sequences, about 32% of which appear only once. Material: blood. These receptors were taken from a woman aged 25 to 39 in good health. Both conserved end residues are part of each CDR3. The D gene is left open where the match is weak. Only part of the rows carry a size: once, few, many, or a class if the clone is expanded.

clone size: NA
V gene: TRBV20-1
J gene: TRBJ2-3
D gene: NA
CDR3 protein: CGASFVLEGNTQYF
CDR3 DNA: TGCGGTGCGAGTTTTGTCCTCGAGGGGAATACGCAGTATTTT

clone size: NA
V gene: TRBV15
J gene: TRBJ2-3
D gene: NA
CDR3 protein: CATKNRERRDTQYF
CDR3 DNA: TGTGCCACTAAAAACAGGGAAAGAAGGGATACGCAGTATTTT

clone size: few
V gene: TRBV29-1
J gene: TRBJ1-1
D gene: NA
CDR3 protein: CSVVGFKGLNTEAFF
CDR3 DNA: TGCAGCGTTGTAGGGTTCAAGGGGCTGAACACTGAAGCTTTCTTT

clone size: few
V gene: TRBV27
J gene: TRBJ2-3
D gene: NA
CDR3 protein: CASSPTGIPDTQYF
CDR3 DNA: TGTGCCAGCAGTCCAACCGGGATCCCAGATACGCAGTATTTT

clone size: NA
V gene: TRBV21-1
J gene: TRBJ2-1
D gene: NA
CDR3 protein: CASSNISGDNEQFF
CDR3 DNA: TGTGCCAGCAGCAATATTTCAGGAGACAATGAGCAGTTCTTC

clone size: NA
V gene: TRBV7-9
J gene: TRBJ2-1
D gene: TRBD1
CDR3 protein: CASSNHQGAYNEQFF
CDR3 DNA: TGTGCCAGCAGCAACCACCAGGGGGCCTACAATGAGCAGTTCTTC

clone size: NA
V gene: TRBV10-3
J gene: TRBJ1-2
D gene: NA
CDR3 protein: CAISESTVARYGYTF
CDR3 DNA: TGTGCCATCAGTGAGTCGACTGTGGCCCGCTATGGCTACACCTTC

clone size: NA
V gene: TRBV9
J gene: TRBJ2-1
D gene: NA
CDR3 protein: CASSVRQGPGDEQFF
CDR3 DNA: TGTGCCAGCAGCGTGAGACAGGGCCCGGGAGATGAGCAGTTCTTC

clone size: NA
V gene: TRBV28
J gene: TRBJ2-5
D gene: NA
CDR3 protein: CASSRSPRTWEQYF
CDR3 DNA: TGTGCCAGCAGCCGCTCCCCGAGGACTTGGGAGCAGTACTTC

clone size: NA
V gene: TRBV24-1
J gene: TRBJ1-2
D gene: NA
CDR3 protein: CATTPGNYGYTF
CDR3 DNA: TGTGCCACCACGCCGGGAAACTATGGCTACACCTTC

clone size: many
V gene: TRBV4-1
J gene: TRBJ1-3
D gene: TRBD1
CDR3 protein: CASSGQLVTSGNTIYF
CDR3 DNA: TGCGCCAGCTCGGGACAGCTAGTAACCTCTGGAAACACCATATATTTT

clone size: many
V gene: TRBV4-1
J gene: TRBJ2-7
D gene: TRBD2
CDR3 protein: CASSQAGRDYEQYF
CDR3 DNA: TGCGCCAGCAGCCAAGCCGGGAGGGACTACGAGCAGTACTTC

clone size: few
V gene: TRBV15
J gene: TRBJ2-5
D gene: NA
CDR3 protein: CATSREPAETQYF
CDR3 DNA: TGTGCCACCAGCAGGGAACCGGCGGAGACCCAGTACTTC

clone size: NA
V gene: TRBV11-2
J gene: TRBJ2-5
D gene: TRBD2
CDR3 protein: CASSLAPGTSGETQYF
CDR3 DNA: TGTGCCAGCAGCTTAGCCCCGGGGACTAGCGGGGAGACCCAGTACTTC

clone size: NA
V gene: TRBV27
J gene: TRBJ2-5
D gene: TRBD2
CDR3 protein: CASRRAGTPQETQYF
CDR3 DNA: TGTGCCAGCCGCCGAGCGGGAACGCCCCAAGAGACCCAGTACTTC

clone size: NA
V gene: TRBV20-1
J gene: TRBJ2-3
D gene: NA
CDR3 protein: CSARAAGVDTQYF
CDR3 DNA: TGCAGTGCTAGAGCAGCAGGGGTGGATACGCAGTATTTT

clone size: NA
V gene: TRBV3-1
J gene: TRBJ2-7
D gene: TRBD2
CDR3 protein: CASSLRSGTSGRGQYF
CDR3 DNA: TGTGCCAGCAGCCTAAGATCCGGGACTAGCGGTCGTGGGCAGTACTTC

clone size: NA
V gene: TRBV18
J gene: TRBJ2-7
D gene: TRBD1
CDR3 protein: CASTEGQGTYEQYF
CDR3 DNA: TGTGCCAGCACCGAGGGACAGGGGACTTACGAGCAGTACTTC

clone size: NA
V gene: TRBV4-1
J gene: TRBJ1-1
D gene: NA
CDR3 protein: CASSRNREAFF
CDR3 DNA: TGCGCCAGCAGCAGAAACCGGGAAGCTTTCTTT

clone size: NA
V gene: TRBV9
J gene: TRBJ1-2
D gene: TRBD1
CDR3 protein: CASASGTGHYGYTF
CDR3 DNA: TGTGCCAGTGCATCCGGGACAGGGCACTATGGCTACACCTTC

clone size: few
V gene: TRBV3-1
J gene: TRBJ2-7
D gene: TRBD2
CDR3 protein: CASSRRAGGPKISYEQYF
CDR3 DNA: TGTGCCAGCAGCCGGAGGGCGGGAGGGCCCAAAATCTCCTACGAGCAGTACTTC

clone size: NA
V gene: TRBV7-8
J gene: TRBJ2-3
D gene: TRBD2
CDR3 protein: CASSSSRGGVRMADTQYF
CDR3 DNA: TGTGCCAGCAGCTCCTCCCGGGGGGGGGTAAGAATGGCAGATACGCAGTATTTT

clone size: few
V gene: TRBV9
J gene: TRBJ2-3
D gene: NA
CDR3 protein: CASSPRDFSRGYTDTQYF
CDR3 DNA: TGTGCCAGCAGCCCACGGGATTTTAGTCGCGGGTACACAGATACGCAGTATTTT

clone size: few
V gene: TRBV12-3/TRBV12-4
J gene: TRBJ1-1
D gene: NA
CDR3 protein: CASRAVFSNTEAFF
CDR3 DNA: TGTGCCAGCAGGGCAGTGTTTTCGAACACTGAAGCTTTCTTT

clone size: NA
V gene: TRBV30
J gene: TRBJ1-2
D gene: NA
CDR3 protein: CAWSIGRLANYGYTF
CDR3 DNA: TGTGCCTGGAGTATAGGACGGTTGGCTAACTATGGCTACACCTTC

clone size: many
V gene: TRBV20-1
J gene: TRBJ2-5
D gene: NA
CDR3 protein: CSARNQETQYF
CDR3 DNA: TGCAGTGCTAGAAACCAAGAGACCCAGTACTTC

clone size: many
V gene: TRBV9
J gene: TRBJ1-2
D gene: NA
CDR3 protein: CASSVGHGYTF
CDR3 DNA: TGTGCCAGCAGCGTAGGGCATGGCTACACCTTC

clone size: NA
V gene: TRBV7-9
J gene: TRBJ1-2
D gene: NA
CDR3 protein: CASSYQGSVGYGYTF
CDR3 DNA: TGTGCCAGCAGTTACCAGGGAAGTGTGGGGTATGGCTACACCTTC

clone size: NA
V gene: TRBV15
J gene: TRBJ2-1
D gene: NA
CDR3 protein: CATSRRSGTPYNEQFF
CDR3 DNA: TGTGCCACCAGCAGACGATCCGGGACTCCCTACAATGAGCAGTTCTTC

clone size: NA
V gene: TRBV5-8
J gene: TRBJ2-3
D gene: TRBD1
CDR3 protein: CASSLRTGLMADTQYF
CDR3 DNA: TGTGCCAGCAGCTTGCGGACAGGTTTGATGGCAGATACGCAGTATTTT

clone size: many
V gene: TRBV9
J gene: TRBJ1-2
D gene: NA
CDR3 protein: CASSPSYRALGYGYTF
CDR3 DNA: TGTGCCAGCAGCCCAAGCTACAGGGCTCTAGGCTATGGCTACACCTTC

clone size: NA
V gene: TRBV18
J gene: TRBJ2-7
D gene: NA
CDR3 protein: CASSPTTIVSYEQYF
CDR3 DNA: TGTGCCAGCTCACCGACTACGATAGTGAGCTACGAGCAGTACTTC

clone size: few
V gene: TRBV10-3
J gene: TRBJ2-3
D gene: NA
CDR3 protein: CAIKPEVGDTQYF
CDR3 DNA: TGTGCCATCAAGCCAGAGGTGGGAGATACGCAGTATTTT

clone size: NA
V gene: TRBV6-4
J gene: TRBJ2-1
D gene: TRBD1
CDR3 protein: CTSRAGQDRYNEQFF
CDR3 DNA: TGTACCAGCAGAGCCGGACAGGACCGCTACAATGAGCAGTTCTTC

clone size: NA
V gene: TRBV28
J gene: TRBJ2-3
D gene: NA
CDR3 protein: CTSSLEASSSADTQYF
CDR3 DNA: TGTACCAGCAGTTTAGAAGCGTCCAGCTCGGCAGATACGCAGTATTTT

clone size: NA
V gene: TRBV28
J gene: TRBJ2-7
D gene: NA
CDR3 protein: CASRSYSYEQYF
CDR3 DNA: TGTGCCAGTCGTAGCTACTCCTACGAGCAGTACTTC

clone size: NA
V gene: TRBV20-1
J gene: TRBJ2-5
D gene: TRBD1
CDR3 protein: CSASSARIRTGGRETQYF
CDR3 DNA: TGCAGTGCTAGTAGCGCACGTATTCGAACAGGGGGGCGAGAGACCCAGTACTTC

clone size: many
V gene: TRBV20-1
J gene: TRBJ2-1
D gene: TRBD2
CDR3 protein: CRTSGGAYNEQFF
CDR3 DNA: TGCAGAACTAGCGGGGGGGCCTACAATGAGCAGTTCTTC